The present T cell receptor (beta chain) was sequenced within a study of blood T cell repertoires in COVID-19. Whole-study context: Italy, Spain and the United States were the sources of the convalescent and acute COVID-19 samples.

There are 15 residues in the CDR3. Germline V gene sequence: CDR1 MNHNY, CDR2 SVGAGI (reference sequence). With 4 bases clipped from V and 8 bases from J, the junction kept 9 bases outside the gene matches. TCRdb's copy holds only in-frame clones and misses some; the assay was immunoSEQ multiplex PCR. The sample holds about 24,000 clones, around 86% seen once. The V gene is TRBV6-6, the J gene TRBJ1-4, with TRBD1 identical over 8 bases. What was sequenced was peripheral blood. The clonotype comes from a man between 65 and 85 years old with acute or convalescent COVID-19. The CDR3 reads CASSSDRASREKLFF. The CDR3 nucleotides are TGTGCCAGCAGTTCGGACAGGGCCTCCAGGGAAAAACTGTTTTTT.